This T cell receptor (beta chain) was identified in a study of blood T cell repertoires in COVID-19. As for the study in general: Nucleic acid was either cDNA or gDNA, and it came from T cells, B-cell-depleted T cells, or PBMCs.

Libraries were prepared by immunoSEQ multiplex PCR; TCRdb keeps only in-frame clonotypes and omits some of them. The table lists around 83,000 clones, more than 80% of them singletons. CDR3 size: 18 residues. Germline CDR1 reads LGHNA; CDR2 reads YNFKEQ. Trimming took 1 base from V and 2 from J; bases not matched to a gene: 9. Input material: peripheral blood. The sequence was obtained from a man aged 50-59 years with active or convalescent COVID-19. J is TRBJ2-7 and V is TRBV4-2; 12 nucleotides agree with TRBD2. In nucleotides, the CDR3 is TGTGCCAGCAGCCAAGGACTAGCGGGAGACGTTCAGGCCTACGAGCAGTACTTC. This sequence encodes CASSQGLAGDVQAYEQYF.